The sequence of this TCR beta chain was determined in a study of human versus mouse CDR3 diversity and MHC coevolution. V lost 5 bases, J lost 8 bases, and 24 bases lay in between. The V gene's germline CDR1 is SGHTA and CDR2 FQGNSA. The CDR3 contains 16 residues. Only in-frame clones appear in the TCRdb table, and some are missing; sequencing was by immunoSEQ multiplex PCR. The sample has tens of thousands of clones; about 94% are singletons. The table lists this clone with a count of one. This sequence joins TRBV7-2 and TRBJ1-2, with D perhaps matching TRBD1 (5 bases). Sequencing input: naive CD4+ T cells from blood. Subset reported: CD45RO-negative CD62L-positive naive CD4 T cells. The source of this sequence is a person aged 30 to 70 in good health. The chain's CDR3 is CASSLRRGEGSRGYTF. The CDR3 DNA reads TGTGCCAGCAGCCTCCGCCGGGGGGAGGGCAGCCGCGGCTACACCTTC.